The source of this TCR beta chain is a study of blood T cell repertoires in COVID-19. At the level of the study: Acute and convalescent COVID-19 samples came from the United States, Italy and Spain. T cells, B-cell-depleted T cells, or PBMCs supplied cDNA or gDNA.

This clone occurred a few times. Germline-derived CDR1 and CDR2 are KGHSH and LQKENI. This CDR3 region has 14 residues. Losses at the gene ends were 5 bases for V and 7 bases for J; bases not matched to a gene: 5. In the original processing: Estimated nucleated cell counts came from reference gene primer amplification. Libraries were prepared by immunoSEQ multiplex PCR; TCRdb keeps only in-frame clonotypes and omits some of them. The V and J calls and clone size were taken over from that table, and D and trimming were inferred from the DNA. The data contain about 65,000 clones, roughly 92% of them singletons.

This rearrangement joins TRBV18 to TRBJ1-6, with TRBD1 identical over 7 bases. This clonotype originated in a man between 65 and 79 years old with active COVID-19. The sequenced sample was peripheral blood. DNA for the CDR3: TGTGCCAGCTCAACCGGGACAGACAATTCACCCCTCCACTTT. Translating it yields CASSTGTDNSPLHF.